This entry concerns a single T cell receptor beta chain. As yet, its antigen is unknown. Positively selected for CCR7, the CD45RO-negative cells used as naive CD8 cells excluded terminally differentiated effector memory CD45RA+ cells. The CDR3 contains 15 residues. Germline V gene data show CDR1 as LGHNA and CDR2 as YSLEER. Trimming cost V 4 bases and J 0 bases; bases outside gene matches: 4. This specimen belongs to a study of shared clonotypes between healthy human individuals. Study findings and constraints: The expectation was that sequencing depth would affect clonotype sharing among donors. Rarefaction demonstrated incomplete sorted-subset sequencing despite large depth.

Samples underwent the assay at deep level. The method was immunoSEQ multiplex PCR; TCRdb's version includes in-frame clones alone and lacks a portion of them. The table has about 680,000 clones, about 90% seen once. The TCR sequence derives from a man aged 25-45 years in good health. V gene TRBV4-3 combines with J gene TRBJ2-5, with 8 positions matching TRBD2. The sequenced material came from naive CD8+ T cells sorted from blood. For the CDR3, the DNA is TGCGCCAGCAGCCCGGGACTAGGATACCAAGAGACCCAGTACTTC. Protein: CASSPGLGYQETQYF.